The sequence of this TCR beta chain was determined in a study of T cell repertoires in cytomegalovirus infection. For the study at large: From public TCR beta signatures came an indication of both CMV infection and matching HLA type. Study results and limitations: Carriage of CMV together with the relevant HLA was identifiable through cumulative public TCR beta family frequency. Clonotype analysis showed dominance of the ex vivo response by HLA-C-restricted CMV-specific TCR beta clonotypes.

This clonotype was found many times. Its matching antigen is unknown. CDR3 length equals 16 residues. V shed 5 bases, J shed 15 bases, and the junction held 21 bases outside the gene matches. The V gene's germline CDR1 is SGHTA and CDR2 FQGNSA. TCRdb passed the reads through MiXCR, listing each CDR3 protein once. The sample records around 110,000 distinct CDR3 sequences, 10% being singletons. Source material: PBMCs, sequenced either directly or after in vitro stimulation (not recorded which). The chain joins TRBV7-2 to TRBJ2-1; 8 nucleotides align to TRBD2. The sequence was obtained from a human donor in good health (CMV status not recorded). Some clones in this sample may be carry-over from other donors' samples. CDR3 sequence reads: CASSPRSLILAGGLFF. In DNA, the CDR3 is TGTGCCAGCAGCCCCCGTAGTCTGATTCTAGCGGGTGGCCTGTTCTTC.